Shown below are 23 T cell receptor beta chains from a single sample sequenced in a study of T cells in Graves' hyperthyroidism and ophthalmopathy. Template material for amplifying TCR beta CDR3 regions consisted of RNA transcripts. Carried out on the TCR CDR3, a first-round RT-PCR used the HTBI primer set. From the multiplex PCR reads, TCRdb called clonotypes with MiXCR, one entry per CDR3 protein. This table holds over 400,000 distinct CDR3 sequences, roughly 23% found once. Sequenced: blood. Every receptor here comes from a woman aged 70-85 years with Graves' ophthalmopathy.

This chain uses TRBV4-1 with TRBJ2-5; 7 positions match TRBD1. CDR1 MGHRA and CDR2 YSYEKL come from the germline V gene. This CDR3 is 14 amino acids long. V shed 2 bases and J 8 bases; nucleotides not matched to a gene: 8. The DNA for the CDR3 is TGCGCCAGCAGCCAAACAGGGGTCGGGGAAACCCAGTACTTC. It specifies CASSQTGVGETQYF.

This clonotype was observed a few times. The J gene is TRBJ2-5, the V gene TRBV5-1; 7 bases map to TRBD2. Germline V gene lookup returns CDR1 SGHRS and CDR2 YFSETQ. The V gene end was trimmed by 3 bases and the J gene end by 5 bases; junction bases not matched to a gene: 7. The CDR3 has 14 amino acids. For the CDR3, the DNA is TGCGCCAGCAGCTCCCCTGAGGGAGGGGAGACCCAGTACTTC. Protein sequence: CASSSPEGGETQYF. Filled out from reference TRBV5-1 and TRBJ2-5, the complete variable domain reads KAGVTQTPRYLIKTRGQQVTLSCSPISGHRSVSWYQQTPGQGLQFLFEYFSETQRNKGNFPGRFSGRQFSNSRSEMNVSTLELGDSALYLCASSSPEGGETQYFGPGTRLLVL.

V gene TRBV7-9 combines with J gene TRBJ2-5; the D is unclear. The CDR3 is made up of 17 amino acids. V was cut by 5 bases and J by 0 bases, with 19 bases left in between. Looked up from germline, CDR1 is SEHNR and CDR2 is FQNEAQ (reference sequence). The CDR3: CASSRGLPDRNQETQYF. Here the CDR3 DNA reads TGTGCCAGCAGCCGTGGCCTGCCGGATCGAAACCAAGAGACCCAGTACTTC.

The chain has TRBV29-1 and TRBJ2-3, with 7 bases fitting TRBD1. The CDR3 spans 16 residues. V lost 2 bases to trimming and J lost 2 bases; unmatched junction nucleotides: 10. Germline assignment: CDR1 SQVTM and CDR2 ANQGSEA. For the CDR3, the DNA is TGCAGCGTTGAACAAAGACAGGGTCCCTTCACAGATACGCAGTATTTT. It encodes CSVEQRQGPFTDTQYF.

This clonotype has a handful of counts. V gene TRBV7-9 combines with J gene TRBJ2-1; 7 nucleotides line up with TRBD2. The V and J ends lost 1 base and 6 bases, in that order; junction bases with no gene match: 6. This CDR3 has 15 amino acids. Germline CDR1 reads SEHNR; CDR2 reads FQNEAQ (reference sequence). CDR3 in amino acids: CASSLVGGGVNEQFF. In nucleotides, the CDR3 is TGTGCCAGCAGCTTAGTCGGGGGAGGGGTCAATGAGCAGTTCTTC.

This clonotype was detected many times. The rearrangement uses TRBV30 and TRBJ1-5; the D is unclear. Trimming took off 0 bases at V and 7 bases at J, with 10 bases between the two ends. The germline gives CDR1 GTSNPN, CDR2 SVGIG (reference sequence). The CDR3 has 13 residues. The CDR3 bases are TGTGCCTGGAGTGTACAAGGGAGACAGCCCCAGCATTTT. This encodes CAWSVQGRQPQHF.

The sample holds a few counts of this clonotype. The chain combines TRBV15 with TRBJ1-2, with TRBD1 matching over 12 bases. V lost 1 base to trimming and J lost 8 bases; unmatched junction nucleotides: 5. The length of the CDR3 is 15 residues. CDR1 LNHNV and CDR2 YYDKDF come from the germline V gene (reference sequence). The CDR3 sequence: CATSRARDRGRGYTF. CDR3 sequence (DNA): TGTGCCACCAGCAGAGCCCGGGACAGGGGGCGAGGCTACACCTTC.

In this sample, this clonotype turned up many times. The chain couples TRBV2 to TRBJ1-1; D remains unclear. Trimming removed 6 bases from V and 2 bases from J, with 7 bases in between. The CDR3 is made up of 12 amino acids. Per the germline V gene, CDR1 is SNHLY and CDR2 is FYNNEI. CDR3 nucleotides: TGTGCCAGCAGGATAGGAAACACTGAAGCTTTCTTT. Its protein product is CASRIGNTEAFF. Using reference TRBV2 and TRBJ1-1 for the parts outside the CDR3, the full variable domain is EPEVTQTPSHQVTQMGQEVILRCVPISNHLYFYWYRQILGQKVEFLVSFYNNEISEKSEIFDDQFSVERPDGSNFTLKIRSTKLEDSAMYFCASRIGNTEAFFGQGTRLTVV.

This clonotype was observed at least ten times. V usage is TRBV12-5 and J usage is TRBJ2-3; D uncertain. The CDR3 runs to 14 residues. The V end lost 4 bases, the J end lost 0 bases, and 8 bases lay between the germline ends. Germline-derived CDR1 and CDR2 are LGHNT and FRNRAP. The CDR3 loop reads CASGSGYSTDTQYF. The DNA for the CDR3 is TGTGCTAGTGGTTCAGGTTATAGCACAGATACGCAGTATTTT.

The V and J genes are TRBV9 and TRBJ2-1, with 10 nucleotides matching TRBD1. The J segment lost 7 bases and the V segment lost 2 bases, leaving 6 bases of the junction unmatched. This CDR3 comprises 15 residues. Germline CDR1 SGDLS, CDR2 YYNGEE. Here the CDR3 reads CASSVGTGVGNEQFF. For the CDR3, the DNA is TGTGCCAGCAGCGTCGGGACAGGGGTTGGAAATGAGCAGTTCTTC.

This clonotype was detected a few times. This chain links TRBV19 with TRBJ1-2; 8 nucleotides align to TRBD1. The germline V gene has CDR1 LNHDA and CDR2 SQIVND (reference sequence). The CDR3 runs 16 residues. The trim removed 9 bases at V and 6 bases at J, leaving 18 bases unmatched. CDR3 DNA sequence: TGTGCCAGCACCCAGAGGACAGGGAGTATCTGGGATGGCTACACCTTC. As protein: CASTQRTGSIWDGYTF.

Remarks on this clonotype: Possible read error: a much larger clone is one base away. The genes are TRBV28 and TRBJ1-5, with a weak D call TRBD1 (5 bases). Between the trimmed V and J ends, which lost 5 bases and 7 bases, there was a span of 15 bases. The germline V gene has CDR1 MDHEN and CDR2 SYDVKM. The CDR3 is made up of 14 amino acids. The CDR3 bases are TGTGCCAGCAGTCCCGGGGCAGGGTTACAGCCCCAGCATTTT. Its translation: CASSPGAGLQPQHF. Filled out from reference TRBV28 and TRBJ1-5, the complete variable domain reads DVKVTQSSRYLVKRTGEKVFLECVQDMDHENMFWYRQDPGLGLRLIYFSYDVKMKEKGDIPEGYSVSREKKERFSLILESASTNQTSMYLCASSPGAGLQPQHFGDGTRLSIL.

This clonotype was seen only a few times. The chain is built from TRBV7-2 and TRBJ2-3; D remains unclear. The CDR3 has 16 residues. The V gene lost 1 base and the J gene lost 0 bases, with 11 bases spanning the gap. CDR1 SGHTA and CDR2 FQGNSA come from the germline V gene. In DNA, the CDR3 is TGTGCCAGCAGCTTAGTGTTTGAAACTAGCACAGATACGCAGTATTTT. It translates to CASSLVFETSTDTQYF.

This clonotype showed up just a few times. A junction boundary mismatches the germline segment, possibly from a read error. The rearrangement joins TRBV5-6 to TRBJ1-2; no clear D. Germline values: CDR1 SGHDT, CDR2 YYEEEE. The CDR3 has 13 residues. The CDR3 DNA reads TGTGCCGGCAGCTTGGTAAGCGTCGAGGGCTACACCTTC. Translated, it gives CAGSLVSVEGYTF. The full variable domain, completed using reference TRBV5-6 and TRBJ1-2, is DAGVTQSPTHLIKTRGQQVTLRCSPKSGHDTVSWYQQALGQGPQFIFQYYEEEERQRGNFPDRFSGHQFPNYSSELNVNALLLGDSALYLCAGSLVSVEGYTFGSGTRLTVV.

For this clonotype: Since a much larger clone is just one base distant, this may be a read error. J is TRBJ2-7 and V is TRBV11-2, with D possibly TRBD1 on 5 matching bases. Germline lookup yields CDR1 SGHAT and CDR2 FQNNGV. The CDR3 is made up of 12 amino acids. The CDR3 nucleotides read TGTACCAGCAGCTTAGTCAGGGCCGAGCAGTACTTC. Encoded protein: CTSSLVRAEQYF.

This clonotype showed up just a few times. The genes are TRBV5-1 and TRBJ1-6, with a possible D match to TRBD1 (5 bases). The CDR3 extends over 13 amino acids. Germline CDR1 is SGHRS and CDR2 is YFSETQ. Trimming cost V 0 bases and J 10 bases, with 8 bases left between them. The CDR3, as DNA: TGCGCCAGCAGCTTGGAAAGGGGATCACCCCTCCACTTT. As protein: CASSLERGSPLHF.

The rearrangement uses TRBV7-8 and TRBJ1-3; D ambiguous. Germline lookup yields CDR1 SGHVS and CDR2 FQNEAQ. The CDR3 covers 15 residues. V shed 6 bases and J shed 0 bases, with 12 bases lying between them. For the CDR3, the DNA is TGTGCCAGCAGGTCCGGATCGGGCTCTGGAAACACCATATATTTT. Residues: CASRSGSGSGNTIYF.

The V call is TRBV5-1, the J call TRBJ1-5, with D unresolved. The germline gives CDR1 SGHRS, CDR2 YFSETQ. V shed 7 bases and J shed 0 bases, with 14 bases lying between them. The CDR3 runs to 15 residues. CDR3 nucleotide sequence: TGCGCCAGCCGGGCCGGCGCCAATAGCAATCAGCCCCAGCATTTT. This sequence encodes CASRAGANSNQPQHF.

Many counts were recorded for this clonotype. The chain recombines TRBV20-1 with TRBJ2-1; perhaps TRBD2 as D (6 bases). The V end was cut by 3 bases, the J end by 12 bases, with 12 bases between. CDR3 size: 11 residues. CDR1 and CDR2 from the germline V gene are DFQATT and SNEGSKA (reference sequence). CDR3 loop: CSAREGNGQFF. Here the CDR3 DNA reads TGCAGTGCTAGGGAGGGGAACGGGCAGTTCTTC.

The rearrangement joins TRBV7-3 to TRBJ2-7; D uncertain. With 2 bases removed from V and 5 bases from J, the gap between germline ends came to 10 bases. Germline loops: CDR1 SGHTA, CDR2 FQGTGA. The CDR3 spans 13 residues. The CDR3, as DNA: TGTGCCAGCAGCTTATGGGGATTGGACGAGCAGTACTTC. Its translation: CASSLWGLDEQYF.

On this clonotype itself: One end of the junction is discordant with germline, which a read error may explain. This chain links TRBV27 with TRBJ2-1, with a tentative D call TRBD1 (5 bases). CDR3 length equals 12 residues. Germline CDR1 is MNHEY and CDR2 is SMNVEV (reference sequence). CDR3 nucleotides: TGTGCCGGCAGTACTCCAGGGAATGAGCAGTTCTTC. Amino acid sequence: CAGSTPGNEQFF.

This chain connects TRBV4-1 to TRBJ2-5; D ambiguous. CDR3 length: 13 amino acids. Trimming took off 1 base at V and 5 bases at J, with 8 bases between the two ends. Germline-derived CDR1 and CDR2 are MGHRA and YSYEKL. CDR3 sequence (DNA): TGCGCCAGCAGCCAAGGATTCCTGGAGACCCAGTACTTC. Protein product: CASSQGFLETQYF.

The chain has TRBV5-5 and TRBJ2-1; 10 nucleotides line up with TRBD1. J lost 7 bases, V lost 6 bases, and 10 bases had no gene match. Germline lookup yields CDR1 SGHKS and CDR2 YYEKEE (reference sequence). CDR3 length: 15 residues. CDR3 nucleotide sequence: TGTGCCAGCAACCGGGGGGACAGGGGCAGAAATGAGCAGTTCTTC. It yields the protein CASNRGDRGRNEQFF.